This T cell receptor beta chain is from a study of naive and memory T cell subsets. The library had UMIs added by 3' ligation of an oligonucleotide to TCR cDNA. Whole blood, 2.5 ml, came from adult healthy volunteers. This clonotype was detected many times. Its antigen is still unknown. The V and J ends lost 6 bases and 4 bases respectively, with 21 bases between them. Germline lookup yields CDR1 MNHNY and CDR2 SVGAGI (reference sequence). CDR3 size: 16 residues. The SP2 primer and nested alpha and beta constant region primers amplified ligated cDNA in four rounds. For blood and skin samples, reverse transcription used TCR alpha and beta constant primers. TCRdb reprocessed the UMI-ligation and nested PCR reads via MiXCR and lists one record per CDR3 protein. This table holds more than 25,000 distinct CDR3 sequences, around 4.9% found once. Study results and limitations: The RNA method is potentially sensitive to activation and differentiation changes.

This TCR was recovered from an adult in good health. The rearrangement uses TRBV6-6 and TRBJ1-1, with D uncertain. The sequencing sample was made of blood. The CDR3 region is CASRPPPGPRGTEAFF. In nucleotides, the CDR3 is TGTGCCAGCAGGCCCCCCCCCGGGCCGCGCGGCACTGAAGCTTTCTTT.